This TCR beta chain was observed in a study of cytomegalovirus exposure and HLA in healthy donors. 13 Jbeta primers and 60 Vbeta primers were used for the PCR. The data were produced by immunoSEQ multiplex PCR, yet TCRdb's version contains in-frame clones alone and is incomplete. The sample contains tens of thousands of clones, around 78% of which appear only once. Sample: PBMCs. The sequence was obtained from a man in his forties or fifties in good health and CMV-seronegative.

CDR3 region: CASRPGHFVYEQYF. As DNA, the CDR3 is TGTGCCAGCAGACCGGGACACTTCGTCTACGAGCAGTACTTC. This chain connects TRBV27 to TRBJ2-7; TRBD1 might be the D (6 bases). This CDR3 contains 14 residues. With 6 bases removed from V and 3 bases from J, the gap between germline ends came to 15 bases. Germline CDR1 MNHEY, CDR2 SMNVEV (reference sequence).